This TCR beta chain was obtained from a study of T cell clonality in common variable immunodeficiency. Only a few counts were recorded for this clone. Its antigen is not identified. Sequencing ends 3 residues short of the CDR3 end; the germline J gene provides the rest. This sample also contains other DNA sequences that code for the same CDR3. Sequencing was performed with immunoSEQ multiplex PCR; in TCRdb, only in-frame clones are kept and a portion is missing. The record shows about 19,000 clones for this sample, with no singletons present. Study conclusions and caveats: Reportedly, TCR beta sequences from common variable immunodeficiency showed fewer deletions and N-nucleotide insertions.

Trimming took 7 bases from V and 7 from J, leaving 16 bases between them. This CDR3 comprises 13 residues. The germline V gene has CDR1 LNHDA and CDR2 SQIVND (reference sequence). Source material: peripheral blood mononuclear cells. J is TRBJ2-5 and V is TRBV19; TRBD1 might be the D (5 bases). The TCR was taken from a human donor with common variable immunodeficiency. The CDR3 sequence is CASTEGPQGTQYF. The CDR3 DNA, read in part, is TGTGCCAGTACTGAAGGGCCGCAGGGGACC.